This T cell receptor (beta chain) was recorded in a study of shared clonotypes between healthy human individuals. Only in-frame clones appear in the TCRdb table, and some are missing; sequencing was by immunoSEQ multiplex PCR. The sample carries around 1 million clones, around 80% recorded once. Negatively enriched CD4+ T cells were divided by CD45RA into naive and memory. Findings of the study overall: Sampling covered blood only; tissue repertoires likely differ. Relative to their counterparts shared across all four donors, non-shared clonotypes exhibited diminished generation probabilities.

The V end was cut by 6 bases, the J end by 6 bases, with 14 bases between. Germline V gene lookup returns CDR1 MGHDK and CDR2 SYGVNS. The CDR3 length is 13 residues. As concerns this clone: No antigen is known for it.

The sample comprised memory CD4+ T cells sorted from blood. As to subset: CD45RA-negative fraction. The TCR comes from a man aged 18 to 30 in good health. The V and J genes are TRBV25-1 and TRBJ1-2; D perhaps matches TRBD1 (6 bases). The CDR3 DNA reads as TGTGCCAGCAGAGCACAGGGAACGGATGGCTACACCTTC. This sequence encodes CASRAQGTDGYTF.